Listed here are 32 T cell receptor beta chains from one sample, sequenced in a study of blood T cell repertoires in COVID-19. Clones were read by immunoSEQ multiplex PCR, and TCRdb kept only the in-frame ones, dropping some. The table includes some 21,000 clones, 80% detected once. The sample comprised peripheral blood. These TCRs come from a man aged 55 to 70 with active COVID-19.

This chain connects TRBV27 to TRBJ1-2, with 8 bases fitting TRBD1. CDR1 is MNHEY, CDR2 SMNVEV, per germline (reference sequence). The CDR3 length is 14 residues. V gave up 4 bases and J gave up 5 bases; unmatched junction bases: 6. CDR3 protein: CASSSTGVWYGYTF. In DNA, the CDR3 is TGTGCCAGCAGTTCGACAGGGGTTTGGTATGGCTACACCTTC.

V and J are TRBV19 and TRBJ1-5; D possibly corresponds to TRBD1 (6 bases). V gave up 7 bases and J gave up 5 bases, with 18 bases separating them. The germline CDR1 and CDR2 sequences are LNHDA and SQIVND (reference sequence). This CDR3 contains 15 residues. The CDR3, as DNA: TGTGCCAGTAAAATCAGCGACAGGACGCATCAGCCCCAGCATTTT. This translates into CASKISDRTHQPQHF.

CDR3 bases: TGTGCCAGTAGTATCCGGGACACAACTAATGAAAAACTGTTTTTT. Translating it yields CASSIRDTTNEKLFF. V usage is TRBV19 and J usage is TRBJ1-4, with D perhaps matching TRBD1 (6 bases). The V gene's germline CDR1 is LNHDA and CDR2 SQIVND (reference sequence). The CDR3 length is 15 residues. V was shortened by 3 bases and J by 0 bases, with 8 bases between the two germline ends.

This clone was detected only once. CDR3 bases: TGTGCCAGCAGCTTAGGCCAGGTGATCTCCTACGAGCAGTACTTC. This translates into CASSLGQVISYEQYF. The V and J genes are TRBV11-1 and TRBJ2-7; D gene unclear. Germline V gene data show CDR1 as SGHAT and CDR2 as FQDESV (reference sequence). Trimming cost V 1 base and J 0 bases, with 10 bases left between them. The CDR3 loop spans 15 amino acids.

The CDR3 sequence is CASSVGQANSPLHF. The CDR3 DNA is TGTGCCAGCAGCGTAGGCCAGGCTAATTCACCCCTCCACTTT. The V gene is TRBV9, the J gene TRBJ1-6, with D unclear. The CDR3 sequence is 14 residues long. Trimming took 0 bases from V and 6 from J, leaving 7 bases between them. Per the germline V gene, CDR1 is SGDLS and CDR2 is YYNGEE.

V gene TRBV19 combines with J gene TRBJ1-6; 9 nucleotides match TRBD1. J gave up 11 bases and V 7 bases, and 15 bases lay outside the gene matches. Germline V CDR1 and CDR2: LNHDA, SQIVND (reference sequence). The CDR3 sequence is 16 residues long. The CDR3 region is CASKEQGAWGATPLHF. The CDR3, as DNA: TGTGCCAGTAAGGAACAGGGGGCCTGGGGAGCGACACCCCTCCACTTT.

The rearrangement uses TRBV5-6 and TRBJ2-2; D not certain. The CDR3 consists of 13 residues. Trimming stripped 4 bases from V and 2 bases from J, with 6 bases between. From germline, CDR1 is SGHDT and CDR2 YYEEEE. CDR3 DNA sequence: TGTGCCAGCAGCCTCCCTAACACCGGGGAGCTGTTTTTT. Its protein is CASSLPNTGELFF.

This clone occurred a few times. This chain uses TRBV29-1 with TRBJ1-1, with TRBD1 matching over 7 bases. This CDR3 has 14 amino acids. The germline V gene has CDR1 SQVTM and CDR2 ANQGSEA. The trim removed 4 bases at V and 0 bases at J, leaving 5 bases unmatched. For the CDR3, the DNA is TGCAGCGTTGGGCAACAGGGGCTGAACACTGAAGCTTTCTTT. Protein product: CSVGQQGLNTEAFF.

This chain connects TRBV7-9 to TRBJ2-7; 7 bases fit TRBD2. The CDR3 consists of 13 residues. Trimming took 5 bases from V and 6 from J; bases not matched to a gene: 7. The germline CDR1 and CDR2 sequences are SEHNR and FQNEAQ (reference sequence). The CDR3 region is CASSESPGGEQYF. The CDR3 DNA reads TGTGCCAGCAGCGAGTCCCCGGGGGGCGAGCAGTACTTC.

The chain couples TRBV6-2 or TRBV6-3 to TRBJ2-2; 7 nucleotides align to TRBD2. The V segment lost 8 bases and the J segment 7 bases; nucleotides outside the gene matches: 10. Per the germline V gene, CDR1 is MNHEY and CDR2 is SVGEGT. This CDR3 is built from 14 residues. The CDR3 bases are TGTGCCAGCGGTTTAAGCGGGATGGGCGGGGAGCTGTTTTTT. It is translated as CASGLSGMGGELFF.

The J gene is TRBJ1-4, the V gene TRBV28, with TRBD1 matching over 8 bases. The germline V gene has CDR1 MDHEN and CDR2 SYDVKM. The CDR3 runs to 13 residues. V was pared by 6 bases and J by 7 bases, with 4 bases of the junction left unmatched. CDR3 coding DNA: TGTGCCAGCAGCCAGGGGGCGGGTGAAAAACTGTTTTTT. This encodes CASSQGAGEKLFF.

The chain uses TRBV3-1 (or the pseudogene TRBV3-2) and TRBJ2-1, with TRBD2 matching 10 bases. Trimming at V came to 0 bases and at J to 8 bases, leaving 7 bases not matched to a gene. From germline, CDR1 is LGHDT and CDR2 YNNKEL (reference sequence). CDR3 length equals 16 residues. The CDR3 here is CASSQDIAGGWDEQFF. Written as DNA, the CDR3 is TGTGCCAGCAGCCAAGATATAGCGGGAGGATGGGATGAGCAGTTCTTC.

The CDR3 nucleotides read TGTGCCAGTAAACCCGGCGGTTATAGCAATCAGCCCCAGCATTTT. It encodes CASKPGGYSNQPQHF. The V and J genes are TRBV19 and TRBJ1-5; no reliable D call. CDR3 length: 15 residues. V was cut by 7 bases and J by 0 bases, with 13 bases left in between. CDR1 and CDR2 (germline): LNHDA, SQIVND (reference sequence).

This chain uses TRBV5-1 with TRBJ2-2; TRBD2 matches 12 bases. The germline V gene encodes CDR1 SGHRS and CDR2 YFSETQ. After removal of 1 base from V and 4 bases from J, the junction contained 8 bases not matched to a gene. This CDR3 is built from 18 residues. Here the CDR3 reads CASSLNFVTSGGTGELFF. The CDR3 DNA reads TGCGCCAGCAGCTTGAACTTTGTGACTAGCGGGGGCACCGGGGAGCTGTTTTTT.

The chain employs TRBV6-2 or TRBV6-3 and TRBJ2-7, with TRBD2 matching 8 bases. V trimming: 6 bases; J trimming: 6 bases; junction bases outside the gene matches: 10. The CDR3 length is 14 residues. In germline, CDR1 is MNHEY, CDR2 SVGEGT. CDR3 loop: CASSQGLGLGEQYF. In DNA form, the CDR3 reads TGTGCCAGCAGCCAGGGACTAGGACTTGGCGAGCAGTACTTC.

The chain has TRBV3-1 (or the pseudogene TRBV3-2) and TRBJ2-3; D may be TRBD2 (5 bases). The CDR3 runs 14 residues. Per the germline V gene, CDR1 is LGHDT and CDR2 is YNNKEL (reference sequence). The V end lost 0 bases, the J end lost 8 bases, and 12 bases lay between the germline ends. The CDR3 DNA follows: TGTGCCAGCAGCCAAGATGGAGGACCAGGTACGCAGTATTTT. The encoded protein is CASSQDGGPGTQYF.

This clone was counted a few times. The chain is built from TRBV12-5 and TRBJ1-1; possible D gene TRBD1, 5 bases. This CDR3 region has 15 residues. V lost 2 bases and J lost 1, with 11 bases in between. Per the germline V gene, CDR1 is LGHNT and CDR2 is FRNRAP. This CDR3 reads CASGLPQGTNTEAFF. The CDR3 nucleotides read TGTGCTAGTGGTTTGCCTCAGGGAACGAACACTGAAGCTTTCTTT.

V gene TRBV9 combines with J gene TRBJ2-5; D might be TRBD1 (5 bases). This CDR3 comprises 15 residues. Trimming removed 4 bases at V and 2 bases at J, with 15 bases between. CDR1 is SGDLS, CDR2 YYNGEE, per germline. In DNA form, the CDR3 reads TGTGCCAGCAGCCAGGATAGGGGCCCTCAAGAGACCCAGTACTTC. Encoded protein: CASSQDRGPQETQYF.

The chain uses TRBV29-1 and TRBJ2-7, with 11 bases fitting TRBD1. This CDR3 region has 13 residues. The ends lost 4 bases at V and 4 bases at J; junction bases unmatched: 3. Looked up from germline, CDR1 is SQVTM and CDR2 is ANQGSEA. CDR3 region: CSVAGTGGYEQYF. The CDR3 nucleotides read TGCAGCGTTGCCGGGACAGGGGGGTACGAGCAGTACTTC.

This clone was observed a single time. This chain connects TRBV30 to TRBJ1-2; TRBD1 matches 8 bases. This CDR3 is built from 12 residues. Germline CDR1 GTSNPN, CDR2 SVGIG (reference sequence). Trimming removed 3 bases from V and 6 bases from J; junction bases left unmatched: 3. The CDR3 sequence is CAWRDRANGYTF. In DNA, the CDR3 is TGTGCCTGGAGGGACAGGGCCAATGGCTACACCTTC.

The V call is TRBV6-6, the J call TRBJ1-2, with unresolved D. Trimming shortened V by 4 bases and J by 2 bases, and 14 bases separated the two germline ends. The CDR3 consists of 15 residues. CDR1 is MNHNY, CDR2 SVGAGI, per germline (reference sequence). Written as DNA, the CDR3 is TGTGCCAGCAGTTCCGTCGGCGGGGAGAACTATGGCTACACCTTC. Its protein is CASSSVGGENYGYTF.

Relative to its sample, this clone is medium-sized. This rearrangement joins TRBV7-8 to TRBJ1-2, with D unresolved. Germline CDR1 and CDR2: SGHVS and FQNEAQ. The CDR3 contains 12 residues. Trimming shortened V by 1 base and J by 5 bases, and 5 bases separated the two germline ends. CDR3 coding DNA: TGTGCCAGCAGCTTAGATCCGTATGGCTACACCTTC. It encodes CASSLDPYGYTF.

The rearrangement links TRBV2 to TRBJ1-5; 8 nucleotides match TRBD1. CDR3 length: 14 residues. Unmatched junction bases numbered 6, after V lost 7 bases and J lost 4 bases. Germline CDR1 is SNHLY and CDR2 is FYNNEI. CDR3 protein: CASNDRGANQPQHF. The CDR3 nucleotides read TGTGCCAGCAACGACAGGGGAGCGAATCAGCCCCAGCATTTT.

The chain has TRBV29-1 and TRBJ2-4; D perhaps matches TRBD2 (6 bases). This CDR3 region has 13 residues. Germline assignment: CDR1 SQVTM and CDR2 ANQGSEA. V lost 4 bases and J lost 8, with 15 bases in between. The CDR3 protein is CSVVGGVGDIQYF. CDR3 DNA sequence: TGCAGCGTTGTCGGGGGTGTTGGTGACATTCAGTACTTC.

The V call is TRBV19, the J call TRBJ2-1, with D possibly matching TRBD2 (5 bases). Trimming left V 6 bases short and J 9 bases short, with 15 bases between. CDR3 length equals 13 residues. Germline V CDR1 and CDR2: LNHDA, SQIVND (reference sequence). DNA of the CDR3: TGTGCCAGTAGACGGGATCGGTCAAGTGAGCAGTTCTTC. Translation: CASRRDRSSEQFF.

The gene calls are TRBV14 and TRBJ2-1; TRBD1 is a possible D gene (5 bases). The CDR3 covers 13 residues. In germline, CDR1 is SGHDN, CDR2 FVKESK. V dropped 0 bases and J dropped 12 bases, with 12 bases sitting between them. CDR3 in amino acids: CASSQDPRARQFF. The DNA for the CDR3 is TGTGCCAGCAGCCAAGATCCCAGGGCTAGGCAGTTCTTC. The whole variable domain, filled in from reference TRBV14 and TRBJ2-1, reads EAGVTQFPSHSVIEKGQTVTLRCDPISGHDNLYWYRRVMGKEIKFLLHFVKESKQDESGMPNNRFLAERTGGTYSTLKVQPAELEDSGVYFCASSQDPRARQFFGPGTRLTVL.

This CDR3 is CASSFRGGPNEQFF. As DNA, the CDR3 is TGTGCCAGCAGTTTCCGCGGCGGTCCCAATGAGCAGTTCTTC. This chain joins TRBV27 and TRBJ2-1, with D unclear. In germline, CDR1 is MNHEY, CDR2 SMNVEV (reference sequence). The CDR3 has 14 amino acids. Trimming cost V 3 bases and J 6 bases, with 12 bases left between them.

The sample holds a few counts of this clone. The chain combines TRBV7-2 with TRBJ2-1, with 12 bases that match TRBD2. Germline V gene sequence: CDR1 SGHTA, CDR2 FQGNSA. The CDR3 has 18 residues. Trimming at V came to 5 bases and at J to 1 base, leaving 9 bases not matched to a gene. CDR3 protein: CASSPSGREVGSYNEQFF. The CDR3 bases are TGTGCCAGCAGCCCTAGCGGGAGGGAGGTAGGATCCTACAATGAGCAGTTCTTC.

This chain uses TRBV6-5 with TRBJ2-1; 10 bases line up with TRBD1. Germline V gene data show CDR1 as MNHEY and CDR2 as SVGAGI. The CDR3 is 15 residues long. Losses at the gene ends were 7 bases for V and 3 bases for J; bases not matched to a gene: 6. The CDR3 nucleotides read TGTGCCAGCATGTCCGGGACAGGGGTCTACAATGAGCAGTTCTTC. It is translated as CASMSGTGVYNEQFF.

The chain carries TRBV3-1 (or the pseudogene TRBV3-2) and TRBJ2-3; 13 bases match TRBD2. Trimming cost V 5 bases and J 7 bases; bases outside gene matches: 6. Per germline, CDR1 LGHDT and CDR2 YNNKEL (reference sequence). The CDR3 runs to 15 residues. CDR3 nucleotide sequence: TGTGCCAGCAGCTATCCGGGACTAGCGGGAAATACGCAGTATTTT. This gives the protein CASSYPGLAGNTQYF.

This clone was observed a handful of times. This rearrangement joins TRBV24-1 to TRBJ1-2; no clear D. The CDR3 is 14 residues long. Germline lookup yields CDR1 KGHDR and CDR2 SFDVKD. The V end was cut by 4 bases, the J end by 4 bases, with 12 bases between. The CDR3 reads CATSERPPGYGYTF. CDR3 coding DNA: TGTGCCACCAGTGAAAGGCCACCGGGCTATGGCTACACCTTC.

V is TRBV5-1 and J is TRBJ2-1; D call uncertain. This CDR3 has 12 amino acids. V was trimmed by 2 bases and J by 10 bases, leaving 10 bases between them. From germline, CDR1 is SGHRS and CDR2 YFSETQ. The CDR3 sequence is CASSFTTTEQFF. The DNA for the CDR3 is TGCGCCAGCAGCTTTACTACCACGGAGCAGTTCTTC.